The 5 T cell receptor beta chains below come from one sample, sequenced in a study of human T cells and chemical hapten exposure. TCRdb re-called the RACE reads through MiXCR, storing one row per CDR3 protein. The sample has 73,000 or so distinct CDR3 sequences, around 8.8% seen once. Time point described: patch test 2, 6 weeks after DPC sensitization. The treatment was: therapeutic diphenylcyclopropenone sensitization with weekly scalp DPC. Sample: whole blood, taken in connection with sensitization to the hapten diphenylcyclopropenone (DPC). The receptors stem from a woman aged 50 to 60 with alopecia areata. Some clones in this sample may be carry-over from other donors' samples.

The table lists this clonotype with a few counts. V usage is TRBV10-1 and J usage is TRBJ2-7, with D perhaps assigned TRBD1 or TRBD2 (6 bases each). The CDR3 contains 16 residues. Germline-derived CDR1 and CDR2 are WNHNN and SYGVQD (reference sequence). V lost 4 bases, J lost 2 bases, and 18 bases lay in between. The CDR3 loop reads CASSAAVGGLPYEQYF. CDR3 bases: TGCGCCAGCAGTGCAGCGGTCGGGGGCCTACCCTACGAGCAGTACTTC.

The V call is TRBV12-3 or TRBV12-4, the J call TRBJ2-2; 12 bases line up with TRBD2. The CDR3 has 17 amino acids. V shed 7 bases and J 5 bases; nucleotides not matched to a gene: 11. The CDR3 nucleotides read TGTGCCAGCAACCTCCTAGGACTAGCGGGATTGACCGGGGAGCTGTTTTTT. Its translation is CASNLLGLAGLTGELFF.

CDR3 in amino acids: CASSYSRTSGSGRNEQFF. The CDR3 region has the DNA TGTGCCAGCAGTTACTCGAGGACTAGCGGGAGCGGAAGGAATGAGCAGTTCTTC. The chain couples TRBV6-2 or TRBV6-3 to TRBJ2-1; TRBD2 aligns across 13 bases. CDR1 and CDR2 from the germline V gene are MNHEY and SVGEGT. V lost 0 bases, J lost 7 bases, and 9 bases stayed unmatched. This CDR3 spans 18 amino acids.

The table lists this clonotype with many counts. The genes are TRBV15 and TRBJ1-1, with D possibly being TRBD1 (6 bases). The CDR3 is 15 residues long. The V and J ends lost 0 bases and 5 bases respectively, with 13 bases between them. Germline-derived CDR1 and CDR2 are LNHNV and YYDKDF (reference sequence). The CDR3 nucleotides are TGTGCCACCAGCAGAGATAGGGACACAAGGACTGAAGCTTTCTTT. This translates into CATSRDRDTRTEAFF.

This clonotype turned up a few times. J is TRBJ1-1 and V is TRBV7-3, with a tentative D call TRBD1 (5 bases). The CDR3 consists of 14 residues. Trimming left V 1 base short and J 2 bases short, with 8 bases between. In germline, CDR1 is SGHTA, CDR2 FQGTGA. CDR3 nucleotides: TGTGCCAGCAGCTTAAGTAGGGACAACACTGAAGCTTTCTTT. Its protein product is CASSLSRDNTEAFF.